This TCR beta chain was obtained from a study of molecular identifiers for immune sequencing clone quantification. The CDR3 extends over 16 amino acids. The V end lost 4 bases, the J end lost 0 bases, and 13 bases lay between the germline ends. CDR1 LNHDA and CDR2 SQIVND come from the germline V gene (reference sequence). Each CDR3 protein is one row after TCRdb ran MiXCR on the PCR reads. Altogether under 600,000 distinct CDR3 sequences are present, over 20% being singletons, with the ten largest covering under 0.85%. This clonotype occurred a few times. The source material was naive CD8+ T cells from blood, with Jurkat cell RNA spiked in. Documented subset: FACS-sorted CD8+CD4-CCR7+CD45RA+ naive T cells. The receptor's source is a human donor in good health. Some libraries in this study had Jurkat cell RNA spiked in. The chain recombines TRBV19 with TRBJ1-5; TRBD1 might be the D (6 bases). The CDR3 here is CASSKGGVYSNQPQHF. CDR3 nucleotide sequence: TGTGCCAGTAGTAAAGGGGGGGTCTATAGCAATCAGCCCCAGCATTTT.